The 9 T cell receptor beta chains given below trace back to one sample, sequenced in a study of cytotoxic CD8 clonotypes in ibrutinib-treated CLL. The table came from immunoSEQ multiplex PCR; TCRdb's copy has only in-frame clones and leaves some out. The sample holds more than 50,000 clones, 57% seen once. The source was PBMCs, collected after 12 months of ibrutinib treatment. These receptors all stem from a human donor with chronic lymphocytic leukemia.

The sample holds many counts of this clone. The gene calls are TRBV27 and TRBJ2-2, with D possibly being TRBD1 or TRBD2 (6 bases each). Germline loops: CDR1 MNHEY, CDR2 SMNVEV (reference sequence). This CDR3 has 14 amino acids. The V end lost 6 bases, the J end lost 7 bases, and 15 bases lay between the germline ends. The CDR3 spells CASSPGGGGGELFF. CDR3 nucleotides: TGTGCCAGCAGCCCTGGCGGAGGGGGCGGGGAGCTGTTTTTT.

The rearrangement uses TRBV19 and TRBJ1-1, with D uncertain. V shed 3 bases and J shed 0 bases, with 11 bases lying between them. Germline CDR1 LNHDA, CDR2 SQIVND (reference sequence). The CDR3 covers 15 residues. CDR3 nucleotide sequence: TGTGCCAGTAGTATCGATTCCCGGATGAACACTGAAGCTTTCTTT. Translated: CASSIDSRMNTEAFF.

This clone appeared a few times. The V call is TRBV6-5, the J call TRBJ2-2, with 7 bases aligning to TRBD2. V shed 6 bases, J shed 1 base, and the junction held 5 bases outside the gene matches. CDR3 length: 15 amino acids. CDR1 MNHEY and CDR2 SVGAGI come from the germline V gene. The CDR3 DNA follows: TGTGCCAGCAGCCGCAGCGGGGAGAACACCGGGGAGCTGTTTTTT. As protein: CASSRSGENTGELFF.

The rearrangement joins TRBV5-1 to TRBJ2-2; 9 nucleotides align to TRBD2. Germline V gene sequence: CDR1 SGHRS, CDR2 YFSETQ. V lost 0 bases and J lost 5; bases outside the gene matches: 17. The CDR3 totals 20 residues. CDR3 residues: CASSLAQGVAGETTTGELFF. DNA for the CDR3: TGCGCCAGCAGCTTGGCCCAAGGGGTAGCGGGGGAGACTACGACCGGGGAGCTGTTTTTT.

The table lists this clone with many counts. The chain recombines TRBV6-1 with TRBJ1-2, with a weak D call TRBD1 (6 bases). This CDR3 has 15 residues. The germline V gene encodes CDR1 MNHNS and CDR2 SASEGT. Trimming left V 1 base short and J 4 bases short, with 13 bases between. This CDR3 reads CASSEGTFRGYGYTF. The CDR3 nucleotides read TGTGCCAGCAGTGAAGGAACCTTCAGGGGCTATGGCTACACCTTC.

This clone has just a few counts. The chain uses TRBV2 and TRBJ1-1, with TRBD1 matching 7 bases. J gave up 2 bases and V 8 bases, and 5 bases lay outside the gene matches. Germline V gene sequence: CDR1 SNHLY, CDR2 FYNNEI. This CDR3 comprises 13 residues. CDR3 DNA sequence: TGTGCCAGCGGGGGACAGCCAAACACTGAAGCTTTCTTT. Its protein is CASGGQPNTEAFF.

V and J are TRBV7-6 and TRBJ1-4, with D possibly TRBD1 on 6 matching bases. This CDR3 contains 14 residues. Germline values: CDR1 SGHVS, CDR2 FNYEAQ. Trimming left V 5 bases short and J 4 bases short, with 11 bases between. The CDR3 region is CASSLTGYNEKLFF. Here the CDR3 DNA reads TGTGCCAGCAGCCTGACAGGATATAATGAAAAACTGTTTTTT.

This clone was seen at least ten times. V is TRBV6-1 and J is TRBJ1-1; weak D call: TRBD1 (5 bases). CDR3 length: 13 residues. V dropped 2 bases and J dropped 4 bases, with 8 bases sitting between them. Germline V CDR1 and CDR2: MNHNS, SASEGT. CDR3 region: CASSETQGTEAFF. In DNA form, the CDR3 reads TGTGCCAGCAGTGAAACCCAGGGCACTGAAGCTTTCTTT.

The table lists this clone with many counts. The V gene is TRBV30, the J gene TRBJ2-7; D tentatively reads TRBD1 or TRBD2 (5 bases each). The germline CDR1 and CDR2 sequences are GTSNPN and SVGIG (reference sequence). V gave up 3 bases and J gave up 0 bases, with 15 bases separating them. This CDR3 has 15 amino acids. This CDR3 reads CAWRSGQGPSYEQYF. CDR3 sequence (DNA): TGTGCCTGGAGATCGGGTCAGGGACCCTCCTACGAGCAGTACTTC.